The present T cell receptor beta chain was sequenced within a study of Graves' ophthalmopathy and Graves' hyperthyroidism. The CDR3 runs to 14 residues. V lost 5 bases to trimming and J lost 5 bases, with 15 bases between them. The germline CDR1 and CDR2 sequences are SEHNR and FQNEAQ (reference sequence). Whole-study findings and limits: Most thyroid clonotypes expanded beyond 0.001 frequency were also found in blood.

Amplifying from RNA transcripts, the study obtained TCR beta CDR3 regions. First-round RT-PCR relied on HTBI primers, and a second-round multiplex PCR came next. TCRdb passed the multiplex PCR reads through MiXCR, listing each CDR3 protein once. Among about 500,000 distinct CDR3 sequences listed, 14% were seen once. This clonotype was seen repeatedly, ten times or more. Its antigen is not known. Ophthalmopathy in the donors was of moderate-to-severe activity, with CAS ≥3, NOSPECS ≥4 and duration under 3 months. This sequence originates from a woman younger than 45 with Graves' ophthalmopathy. Input material: blood. This chain connects TRBV7-9 to TRBJ1-2; D unclear. The CDR3 sequence is CASSRTGNSYGYTF. CDR3 in DNA: TGTGCCAGCAGCCGTACCGGGAATTCATATGGCTACACCTTC.